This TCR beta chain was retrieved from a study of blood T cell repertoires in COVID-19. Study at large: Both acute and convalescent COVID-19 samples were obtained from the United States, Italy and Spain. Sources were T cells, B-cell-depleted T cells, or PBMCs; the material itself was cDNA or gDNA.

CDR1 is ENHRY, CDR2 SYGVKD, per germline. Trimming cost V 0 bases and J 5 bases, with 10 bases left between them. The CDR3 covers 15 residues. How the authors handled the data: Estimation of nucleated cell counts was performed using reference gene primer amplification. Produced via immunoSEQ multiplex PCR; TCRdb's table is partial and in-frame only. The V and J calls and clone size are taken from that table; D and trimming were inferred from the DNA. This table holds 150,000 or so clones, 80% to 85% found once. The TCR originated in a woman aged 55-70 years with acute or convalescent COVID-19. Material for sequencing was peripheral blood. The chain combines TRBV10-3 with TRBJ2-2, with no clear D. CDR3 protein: CAISESGVGTGELFF. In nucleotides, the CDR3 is TGTGCCATCAGTGAGTCCGGAGTGGGTACCGGGGAGCTGTTTTTT.